These T cell receptor beta chains were read from a single sample in a study of T cells in narcolepsy. Sequencing was performed with immunoSEQ multiplex PCR; in TCRdb, only in-frame clones are kept and a portion is missing. The sample includes 25,000 to 35,000 clones, 80% to 85% seen only once; the top ten take over 0.6%. The sample taken for sequencing was memory (CD45RA-) CD4+ T cells from blood. Source of these receptors: a human donor in good health. The CDR3 runs from the conserved cysteine through the conserved F or W. D genes are given only for firm matches. Expanded clones are given a class, and other clones once, few, many or no size at all.

V gene: TRBV28
D gene: .
J gene: TRBJ1-2
clone size: .
CDR3 DNA: TGTGCCAGCACCCTAAGGGGGTTTTCCCCCTATGGCTACACCTTC
CDR3 protein: CASTLRGFSPYGYTF

V gene: TRBV19
D gene: .
J gene: TRBJ2-2
clone size: .
CDR3 DNA: TGTGCCAGTAGTCCGGCGTGGAACACCGGGGAGCTGTTTTTT
CDR3 protein: CASSPAWNTGELFF

V gene: TRBV15
D gene: TRBD1
J gene: TRBJ2-1
clone size: .
CDR3 DNA: TGTGCCACCAGCACCCGGACAGGGTGGAACAATGAGCAGTTCTTC
CDR3 protein: CATSTRTGWNNEQFF

V gene: TRBV5-1
D gene: TRBD2
J gene: TRBJ2-1
clone size: .
CDR3 DNA: TGCGCCAGCAGCTTGGCACTAGCGGGGGGGAATGAGCAGTTCTTC
CDR3 protein: CASSLALAGGNEQFF

V gene: TRBV4-3
D gene: TRBD1
J gene: TRBJ1-2
clone size: .
CDR3 DNA: TGCGCCAGCAGCCGACGAGGGGGCGGAAACTATGGCTACACCTTC
CDR3 protein: CASSRRGGGNYGYTF

V gene: TRBV2
D gene: .
J gene: TRBJ2-7
clone size: .
CDR3 DNA: TGTGCCAGCAAGGTTGAAACCACTGGATACGAGCAGTACTTC
CDR3 protein: CASKVETTGYEQYF

V gene: TRBV2
D gene: .
J gene: TRBJ2-7
clone size: .
CDR3 DNA: TGTGCCAGCCGTGACATGGGCTACGAGCAGTACTTC
CDR3 protein: CASRDMGYEQYF

V gene: TRBV5-1
D gene: .
J gene: TRBJ2-5
clone size: .
CDR3 DNA: TGCGCCAGCAGCTACTCGGGACAACCGCAAGAGACCCAGTACTTC
CDR3 protein: CASSYSGQPQETQYF

V gene: TRBV28
D gene: TRBD1
J gene: TRBJ1-2
clone size: .
CDR3 DNA: TGTGCCAGCAGGGGACAGGGGGGGTACTATGGCTACACCTTC
CDR3 protein: CASRGQGGYYGYTF

V gene: TRBV28
D gene: .
J gene: TRBJ2-2
clone size: .
CDR3 DNA: TGTGCCAGCAGTTTGGGGGCACGAAACACCGGGGAGCTGTTTTTT
CDR3 protein: CASSLGARNTGELFF

V gene: TRBV10-3
D gene: .
J gene: TRBJ2-7
clone size: .
CDR3 DNA: TGTGCCATCAGTGACACGGATCGGGACGAGCAGTACTTC
CDR3 protein: CAISDTDRDEQYF

V gene: TRBV6-5
D gene: TRBD1
J gene: TRBJ1-1
clone size: .
CDR3 DNA: TGTGCCAGCACCGAACAGGGGGCTGAGGCTGAAGCTTTCTTT
CDR3 protein: CASTEQGAEAEAFF

V gene: TRBV7-8
D gene: .
J gene: TRBJ2-3
clone size: .
CDR3 DNA: TGTGCCAGCAGCTTCGGAACAGATACGCAGTATTTT
CDR3 protein: CASSFGTDTQYF

V gene: TRBV11-2
D gene: .
J gene: TRBJ1-6
clone size: .
CDR3 DNA: TGTGCCAGCAGCTCCAGGGGAAGGTCCTATAATTCACCCCTCCACTTT
CDR3 protein: CASSSRGRSYNSPLHF

V gene: TRBV10-3
D gene: .
J gene: TRBJ1-6
clone size: few
CDR3 DNA: TGTGCCATCACCAGGGAAGCAAATTCACCCCTCCACTTT
CDR3 protein: CAITREANSPLHF

V gene: TRBV5-4
D gene: TRBD2
J gene: TRBJ2-2
clone size: .
CDR3 DNA: TGTGCCAGCAGCTCGGGGAGGGGAGAGAACACCGGGGAGCTGTTTTTT
CDR3 protein: CASSSGRGENTGELFF

V gene: TRBV5-4
D gene: .
J gene: TRBJ1-6
clone size: .
CDR3 DNA: TGTGCCAGCAGCCCTTCTACACGACAGGAACATAATTCACCCCTCCACTTT
CDR3 protein: CASSPSTRQEHNSPLHF

V gene: TRBV5-4
D gene: TRBD1
J gene: TRBJ2-1
clone size: .
CDR3 DNA: TGTGCCGGCAGCATAGGACAGGGAGGCTACAATGAGCAGTTCTTC
CDR3 protein: CAGSIGQGGYNEQFF

V gene: TRBV28
D gene: .
J gene: TRBJ1-2
clone size: .
CDR3 DNA: TGTGCCAGCAGTTTCGCCGTCTATGGCTACACCTTC
CDR3 protein: CASSFAVYGYTF

V gene: TRBV6-5
D gene: .
J gene: TRBJ1-2
clone size: .
CDR3 DNA: TGTGCCAGCAGTTCCTCCGGGACCTATGGCTACACCTTC
CDR3 protein: CASSSSGTYGYTF

V gene: TRBV19
D gene: TRBD1
J gene: TRBJ1-4
clone size: .
CDR3 DNA: TGTGCCAGTAGGCGGCAGGGGGCAAGTGAAAAACTGTTTTTT
CDR3 protein: CASRRQGASEKLFF

V gene: TRBV5-5
D gene: .
J gene: TRBJ2-7
clone size: .
CDR3 DNA: TGTGCCAGCAGCTGGGCCGGGACTGAGACCTACGAGCAGTACTTC
CDR3 protein: CASSWAGTETYEQYF

V gene: TRBV19
D gene: .
J gene: TRBJ2-2
clone size: .
CDR3 DNA: TGTGCCAGTAGTATGGTGACGGGACGGAGGCTGTTTTTT
CDR3 protein: CASSMVTGRRLFF

V gene: TRBV5-8
D gene: TRBD2
J gene: TRBJ2-3
clone size: .
CDR3 DNA: TGTGCCAGCAGCTTGGCGCTAGCGGGGAGCACAGATACGCAGTATTTT
CDR3 protein: CASSLALAGSTDTQYF

V gene: TRBV28
D gene: TRBD2
J gene: TRBJ2-3
clone size: .
CDR3 DNA: TGTGCCAGCAGCCAAGCGGGGAGCACAGATACGCAGTATTTT
CDR3 protein: CASSQAGSTDTQYF

V gene: TRBV10-3
D gene: TRBD1
J gene: TRBJ1-1
clone size: .
CDR3 DNA: TGTGCCATCAGCGTTAGGGCGGGACAGCTAAACACTGAAGCTTTCTTT
CDR3 protein: CAISVRAGQLNTEAFF

V gene: TRBV28
D gene: TRBD1
J gene: TRBJ1-6
clone size: .
CDR3 DNA: TGTGCCACATACGGGACAGGGCCTACCTATAATTCACCCCTCCACTTT
CDR3 protein: CATYGTGPTYNSPLHF

V gene: TRBV5-5
D gene: .
J gene: TRBJ1-3
clone size: .
CDR3 DNA: TGTGCCAGCAGCTCGGAGGAAATCTCTGGAAACACCATATATTTT
CDR3 protein: CASSSEEISGNTIYF

V gene: TRBV5-6
D gene: .
J gene: TRBJ2-1
clone size: .
CDR3 DNA: TGTGCCAGCAGCTTATACAATGAGCAGTTCTTC
CDR3 protein: CASSLYNEQFF

V gene: TRBV5-1
D gene: TRBD1
J gene: TRBJ1-1
clone size: .
CDR3 DNA: TGCGCCAGCAGCCCGATACAGGGGGCAGCGAACACTGAAGCTTTCTTT
CDR3 protein: CASSPIQGAANTEAFF

V gene: TRBV28
D gene: TRBD2
J gene: TRBJ2-7
clone size: few
CDR3 DNA: TGTGCCAGCAGTTCCTCTAGCGGTTTCTCCTACGAGCAGTACTTC
CDR3 protein: CASSSSSGFSYEQYF

V gene: TRBV5-5
D gene: .
J gene: TRBJ2-3
clone size: .
CDR3 DNA: TGTGCCAGCAGCTTGGCGGTCGGTAGCACAGATACGCAGTATTTT
CDR3 protein: CASSLAVGSTDTQYF

V gene: TRBV10-1
D gene: .
J gene: TRBJ2-3
clone size: .
CDR3 DNA: TGCGCCAGCAGTGATTTTGGGGGCAAAGGAGATACGCAGTATTTT
CDR3 protein: CASSDFGGKGDTQYF

V gene: TRBV4-3
D gene: .
J gene: TRBJ1-2
clone size: .
CDR3 DNA: TGCGCCAGCAGCCAAGAGACTGATATCTATGGCTACACCTTC
CDR3 protein: CASSQETDIYGYTF

V gene: TRBV10-3
D gene: .
J gene: TRBJ1-3
clone size: .
CDR3 DNA: TGTGCCATCAGCGGGAACCAGGACACCATATATTTT
CDR3 protein: CAISGNQDTIYF

V gene: TRBV27
D gene: TRBD2
J gene: TRBJ2-3
clone size: .
CDR3 DNA: TGTGCCAGCAGTTTTTTCGGGGCTAGCGGCTTCACAGATACGCAGTATTTT
CDR3 protein: CASSFFGASGFTDTQYF

V gene: TRBV15
D gene: .
J gene: TRBJ1-6
clone size: .
CDR3 DNA: TGTGCCACCAGCAGAGGGGCCTTTAATTCACCCCTCCACTTT
CDR3 protein: CATSRGAFNSPLHF

V gene: TRBV4-3
D gene: TRBD1
J gene: TRBJ2-3
clone size: .
CDR3 DNA: TGCGCCAGCAGCCAAGTCAGGGACAGCCGCACAGATACGCAGTATTTT
CDR3 protein: CASSQVRDSRTDTQYF

V gene: TRBV11-2
D gene: .
J gene: TRBJ1-1
clone size: .
CDR3 DNA: TGTGCCAGCAGCCCCAAAGTTGAAGCTTTCTTT
CDR3 protein: CASSPKVEAFF

V gene: TRBV7-2
D gene: .
J gene: TRBJ1-3
clone size: .
CDR3 DNA: TGTGCCAGCAGCTTGGCCGGGACATCCTCTGGAAACACCATATATTTT
CDR3 protein: CASSLAGTSSGNTIYF

V gene: TRBV6-1
D gene: .
J gene: TRBJ2-7
clone size: .
CDR3 DNA: TGTGCCAGCAGCGCTCTAAACTACGAGCAGTACTTC
CDR3 protein: CASSALNYEQYF

V gene: TRBV28
D gene: TRBD1
J gene: TRBJ1-2
clone size: .
CDR3 DNA: TGTGCCAGCAGTTTGAGCCAGGGGGCTTTGAACTATGGCTACACCTTC
CDR3 protein: CASSLSQGALNYGYTF

V gene: TRBV6-1
D gene: .
J gene: TRBJ2-1
clone size: .
CDR3 DNA: TGTGCCAGCAGTAGACAGGAGTTTAGATACAATGAGCAGTTCTTC
CDR3 protein: CASSRQEFRYNEQFF

V gene: TRBV6-1
D gene: .
J gene: TRBJ2-7
clone size: few
CDR3 DNA: TGTGCCAGCAACCAGGGTTTCTCCTACGAGCAGTACTTC
CDR3 protein: CASNQGFSYEQYF

V gene: TRBV28
D gene: .
J gene: TRBJ1-3
clone size: .
CDR3 DNA: TGTGCCAGCTCGACTAGAACAGGCAAAGGAAACACCATATATTTT
CDR3 protein: CASSTRTGKGNTIYF

V gene: TRBV4-1
D gene: .
J gene: TRBJ2-6
clone size: .
CDR3 DNA: TGCGCCAGCAGCCATTTAGATCTCTTGCCCTCTGGGGCCAACGTCCTGACTTTC
CDR3 protein: CASSHLDLLPSGANVLTF

V gene: TRBV5-5
D gene: TRBD1
J gene: TRBJ1-2
clone size: few
CDR3 DNA: TGTGCCAGCAGCTTATGGGTTGGTCGGACAGGGGGCAACTATGGCTACACCTTC
CDR3 protein: CASSLWVGRTGGNYGYTF

V gene: TRBV28
D gene: .
J gene: TRBJ1-2
clone size: .
CDR3 DNA: TGTGCCAGCAGTCTACCGACAGGCAGCTATGGCTACACCTTC
CDR3 protein: CASSLPTGSYGYTF

V gene: TRBV30
D gene: .
J gene: TRBJ2-2
clone size: .
CDR3 DNA: TGTGCCTGGAGTTGGGGGACCGCGAACACCGGGGAGCTGTTTTTT
CDR3 protein: CAWSWGTANTGELFF

V gene: TRBV5-1
D gene: .
J gene: TRBJ2-1
clone size: .
CDR3 DNA: TGCGCCAGCAGCTTGCTGGGGACGGCTTACAATGAGCAGTTCTTC
CDR3 protein: CASSLLGTAYNEQFF

V gene: TRBV10-1
D gene: .
J gene: TRBJ2-4
clone size: .
CDR3 DNA: TGCGCCAGCAGTGATGGGGATCACAAAAACATTCAGTACTTC
CDR3 protein: CASSDGDHKNIQYF

V gene: TRBV15
D gene: .
J gene: TRBJ1-5
clone size: .
CDR3 DNA: TGTGCCACCAGCAGAGATAACAACAGGGCGCAGCCCCAGCATTTT
CDR3 protein: CATSRDNNRAQPQHF

V gene: TRBV9
D gene: TRBD1
J gene: TRBJ1-1
clone size: .
CDR3 DNA: TGTGCCAGCAACGACAGGGGTTATGACACTGAAGCTTTCTTT
CDR3 protein: CASNDRGYDTEAFF

V gene: TRBV4-3
D gene: TRBD1
J gene: TRBJ1-2
clone size: .
CDR3 DNA: TGCGCCAGCAGCCAAGATTGGAAGGTCGACAGGGGAGGCTACACCTTC
CDR3 protein: CASSQDWKVDRGGYTF

V gene: TRBV5-6
D gene: .
J gene: TRBJ2-1
clone size: .
CDR3 DNA: TGTGCCAGCAGTCCCAACATGGGTTACAATGAGCAGTTCTTC
CDR3 protein: CASSPNMGYNEQFF

V gene: TRBV11-3
D gene: .
J gene: TRBJ2-1
clone size: .
CDR3 DNA: TGTGCCAGCAGCTTAGGAAAGGGCCTTTCCTACAATGAGCAGTTCTTC
CDR3 protein: CASSLGKGLSYNEQFF

V gene: TRBV7-9
D gene: TRBD1
J gene: TRBJ2-7
clone size: .
CDR3 DNA: TGTGCCAGCAGCTCACAGGGGGCGATCCACGAGCAGTACTTC
CDR3 protein: CASSSQGAIHEQYF

V gene: TRBV14
D gene: .
J gene: TRBJ1-3
clone size: few
CDR3 DNA: TGTGCCAGCTCAGAGTGGACGGGAGGCTCTGGAAACACCATATATTTT
CDR3 protein: CASSEWTGGSGNTIYF